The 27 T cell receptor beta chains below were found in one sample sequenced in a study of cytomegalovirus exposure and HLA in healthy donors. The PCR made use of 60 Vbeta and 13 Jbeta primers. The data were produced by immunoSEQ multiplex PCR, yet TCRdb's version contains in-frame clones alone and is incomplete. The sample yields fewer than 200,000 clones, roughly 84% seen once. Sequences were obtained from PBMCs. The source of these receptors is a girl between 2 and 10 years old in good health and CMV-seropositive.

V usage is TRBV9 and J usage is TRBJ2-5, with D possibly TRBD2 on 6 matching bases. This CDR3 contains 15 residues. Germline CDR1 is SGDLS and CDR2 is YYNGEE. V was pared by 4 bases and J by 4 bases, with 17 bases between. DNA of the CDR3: TGTGCCAGCAGCACTCTGGCGGGATCTCGAGAGACCCAGTACTTC. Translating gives CASSTLAGSRETQYF.

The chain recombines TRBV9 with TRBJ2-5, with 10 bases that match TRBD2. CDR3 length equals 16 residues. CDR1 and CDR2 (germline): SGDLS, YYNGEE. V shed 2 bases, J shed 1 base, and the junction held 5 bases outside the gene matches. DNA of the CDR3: TGTGCCAGCAGCGTGGGGCCTAGCGGGAGCCAAGAGACCCAGTACTTC. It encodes CASSVGPSGSQETQYF.

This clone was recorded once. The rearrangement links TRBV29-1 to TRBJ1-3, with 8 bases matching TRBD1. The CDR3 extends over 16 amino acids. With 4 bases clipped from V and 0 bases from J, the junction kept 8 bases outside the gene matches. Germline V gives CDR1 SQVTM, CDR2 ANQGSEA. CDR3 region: CSVVFQGALSGNTIYF. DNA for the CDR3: TGCAGCGTTGTTTTTCAGGGGGCCCTCTCTGGAAACACCATATATTTT.

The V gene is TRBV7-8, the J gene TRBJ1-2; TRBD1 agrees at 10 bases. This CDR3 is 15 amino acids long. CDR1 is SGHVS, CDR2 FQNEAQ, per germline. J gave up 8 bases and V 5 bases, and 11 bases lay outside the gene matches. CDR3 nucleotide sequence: TGTGCCAGCAGCGCCCGGGACAGGGGAGGGTCAGGCTACACCTTC. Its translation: CASSARDRGGSGYTF.

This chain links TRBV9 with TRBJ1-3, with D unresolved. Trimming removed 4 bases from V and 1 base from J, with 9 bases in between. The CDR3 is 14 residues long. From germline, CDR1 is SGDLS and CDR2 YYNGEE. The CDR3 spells CASSPLKSGNTIYF. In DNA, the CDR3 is TGTGCCAGCAGCCCCCTAAAGTCTGGAAACACCATATATTTT.

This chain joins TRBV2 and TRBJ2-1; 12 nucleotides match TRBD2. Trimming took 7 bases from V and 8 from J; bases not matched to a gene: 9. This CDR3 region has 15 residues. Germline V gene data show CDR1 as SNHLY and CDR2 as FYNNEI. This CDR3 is CASTQGLAGSYEQFF. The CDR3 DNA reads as TGTGCCAGCACCCAAGGACTAGCGGGGAGTTATGAGCAGTTCTTC.

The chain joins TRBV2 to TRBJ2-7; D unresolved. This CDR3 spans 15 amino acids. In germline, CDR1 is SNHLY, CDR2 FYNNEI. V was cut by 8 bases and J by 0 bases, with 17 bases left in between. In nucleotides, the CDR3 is TGTGCCAGCTCCCTCCCCCATAGGAGCTCCTACGAGCAGTACTTC. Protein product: CASSLPHRSSYEQYF.

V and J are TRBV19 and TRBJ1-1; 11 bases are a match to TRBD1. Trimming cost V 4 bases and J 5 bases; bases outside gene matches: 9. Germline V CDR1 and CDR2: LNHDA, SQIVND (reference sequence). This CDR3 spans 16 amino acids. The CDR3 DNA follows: TGTGCCAGTAGTACTTGGACAGGGGGCGGCGTGACTGAAGCTTTCTTT. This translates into CASSTWTGGGVTEAFF.

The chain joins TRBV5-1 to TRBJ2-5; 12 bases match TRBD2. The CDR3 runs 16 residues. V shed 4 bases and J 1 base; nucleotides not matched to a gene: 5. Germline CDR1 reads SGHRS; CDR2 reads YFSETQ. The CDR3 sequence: CASSDGLAGRQETQYF. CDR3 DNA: TGCGCCAGCAGCGATGGACTAGCGGGACGCCAAGAGACCCAGTACTTC. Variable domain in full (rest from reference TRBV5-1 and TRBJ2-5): KAGVTQTPRYLIKTRGQQVTLSCSPISGHRSVSWYQQTPGQGLQFLFEYFSETQRNKGNFPGRFSGRQFSNSRSEMNVSTLELGDSALYLCASSDGLAGRQETQYFGPGTRLLVL.

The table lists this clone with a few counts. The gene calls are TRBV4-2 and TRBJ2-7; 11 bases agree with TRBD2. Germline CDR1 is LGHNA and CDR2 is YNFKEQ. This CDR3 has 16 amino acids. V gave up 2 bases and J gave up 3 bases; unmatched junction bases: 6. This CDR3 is CASSQWELAGVYEQYF. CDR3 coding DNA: TGTGCCAGCAGCCAATGGGAACTAGCGGGAGTCTACGAGCAGTACTTC.

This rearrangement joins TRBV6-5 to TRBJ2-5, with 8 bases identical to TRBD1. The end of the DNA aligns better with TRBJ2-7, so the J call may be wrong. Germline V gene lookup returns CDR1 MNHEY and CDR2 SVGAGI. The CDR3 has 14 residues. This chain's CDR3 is CASNNPGQGYEQYF. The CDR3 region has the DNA TGTGCCAGCAATAACCCCGGACAGGGCTACGAGCAGTACTTC.

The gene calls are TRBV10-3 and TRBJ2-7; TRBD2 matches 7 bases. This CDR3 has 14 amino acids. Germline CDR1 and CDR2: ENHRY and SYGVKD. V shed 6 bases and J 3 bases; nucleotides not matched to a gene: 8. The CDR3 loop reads CAISRTLAVYEQYF. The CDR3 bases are TGTGCCATCAGCCGGACTCTAGCGGTCTACGAGCAGTACTTC.

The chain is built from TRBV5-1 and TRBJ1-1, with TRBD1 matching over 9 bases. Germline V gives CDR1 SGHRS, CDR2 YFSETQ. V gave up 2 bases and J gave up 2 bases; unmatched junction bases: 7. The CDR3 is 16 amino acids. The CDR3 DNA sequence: TGCGCCAGCAGCTTTAACAGGGGGCAAACTAACACTGAAGCTTTCTTT. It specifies CASSFNRGQTNTEAFF.

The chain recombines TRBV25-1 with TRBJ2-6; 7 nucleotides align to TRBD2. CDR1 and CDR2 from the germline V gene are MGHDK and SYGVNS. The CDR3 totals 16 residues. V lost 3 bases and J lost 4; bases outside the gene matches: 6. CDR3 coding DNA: TGTGCCAGCAGTGAGGGGGGGGTCGGCGGGGCCAACGTCCTGACTTTC. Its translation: CASSEGGVGGANVLTF.

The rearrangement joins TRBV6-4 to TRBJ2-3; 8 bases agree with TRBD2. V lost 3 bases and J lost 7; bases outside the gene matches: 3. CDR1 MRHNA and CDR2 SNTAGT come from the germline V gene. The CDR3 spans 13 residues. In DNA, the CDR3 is TGTGCCAGCAGTGAGGGCGGGGGGAATACGCAGTATTTT. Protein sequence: CASSEGGGNTQYF.

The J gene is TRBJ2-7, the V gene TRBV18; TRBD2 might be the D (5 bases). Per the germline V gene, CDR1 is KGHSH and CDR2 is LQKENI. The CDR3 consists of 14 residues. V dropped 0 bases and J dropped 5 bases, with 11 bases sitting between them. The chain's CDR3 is CASSPPEGFNEQYF. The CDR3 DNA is TGTGCCAGCTCACCACCTGAGGGATTCAACGAGCAGTACTTC.

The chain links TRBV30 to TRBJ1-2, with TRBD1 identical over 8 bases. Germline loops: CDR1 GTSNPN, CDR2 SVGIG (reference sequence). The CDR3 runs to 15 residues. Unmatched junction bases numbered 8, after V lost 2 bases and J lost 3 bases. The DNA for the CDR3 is TGTGCCTGGAGTAGGGGACAGGAGGGGTACTATGGCTACACCTTC. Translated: CAWSRGQEGYYGYTF.

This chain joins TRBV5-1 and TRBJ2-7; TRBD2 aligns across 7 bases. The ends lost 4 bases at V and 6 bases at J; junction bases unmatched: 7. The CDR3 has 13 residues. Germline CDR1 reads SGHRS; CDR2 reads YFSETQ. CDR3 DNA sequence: TGCGCCAGCAGCACCGGACTAGGAGTCGAGCAGTACTTC. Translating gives CASSTGLGVEQYF.

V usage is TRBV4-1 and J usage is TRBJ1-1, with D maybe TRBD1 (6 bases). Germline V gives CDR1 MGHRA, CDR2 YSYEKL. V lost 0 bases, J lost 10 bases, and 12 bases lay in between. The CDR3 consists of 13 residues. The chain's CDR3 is CASSQDRGNTAFF. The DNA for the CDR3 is TGCGCCAGCAGCCAAGATAGGGGGAATACAGCTTTCTTT.

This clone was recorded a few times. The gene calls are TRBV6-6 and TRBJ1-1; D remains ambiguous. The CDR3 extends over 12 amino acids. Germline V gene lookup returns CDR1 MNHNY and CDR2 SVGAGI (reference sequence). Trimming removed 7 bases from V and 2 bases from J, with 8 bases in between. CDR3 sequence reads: CASITVNTEAFF. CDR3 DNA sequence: TGTGCCAGCATCACAGTCAACACTGAAGCTTTCTTT.

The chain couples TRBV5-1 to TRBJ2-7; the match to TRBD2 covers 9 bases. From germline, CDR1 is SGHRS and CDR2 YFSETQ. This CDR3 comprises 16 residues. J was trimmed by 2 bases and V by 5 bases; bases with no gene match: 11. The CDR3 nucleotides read TGCGCCAGCAGTGCAGGGACTAGCCAATTGCCCTACGAGCAGTACGTC. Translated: CASSAGTSQLPYEQYV.

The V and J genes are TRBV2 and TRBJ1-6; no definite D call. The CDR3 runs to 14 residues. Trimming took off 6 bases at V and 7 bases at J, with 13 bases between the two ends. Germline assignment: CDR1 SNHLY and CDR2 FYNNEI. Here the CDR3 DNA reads TGTGCCAGCAGAACCGCGGGCCGGAATTCACCCCTCCACTTT. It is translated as CASRTAGRNSPLHF.

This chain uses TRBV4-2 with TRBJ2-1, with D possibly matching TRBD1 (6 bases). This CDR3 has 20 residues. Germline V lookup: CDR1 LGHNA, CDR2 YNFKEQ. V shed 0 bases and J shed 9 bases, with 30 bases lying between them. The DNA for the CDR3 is TGTGCCAGCAGCCAAGAATTAAGGACAGTAGGCTCCATTACCCTAAGTGAGCAGTTCTTC. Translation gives CASSQELRTVGSITLSEQFF.

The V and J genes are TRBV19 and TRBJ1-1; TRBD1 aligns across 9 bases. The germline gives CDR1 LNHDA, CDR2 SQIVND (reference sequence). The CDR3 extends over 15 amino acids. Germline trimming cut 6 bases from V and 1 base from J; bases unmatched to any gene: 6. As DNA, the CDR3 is TGTGCCAGTAGGATAACACAGGGGGCGAACACTGAAGCTTTCTTT. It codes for CASRITQGANTEAFF.

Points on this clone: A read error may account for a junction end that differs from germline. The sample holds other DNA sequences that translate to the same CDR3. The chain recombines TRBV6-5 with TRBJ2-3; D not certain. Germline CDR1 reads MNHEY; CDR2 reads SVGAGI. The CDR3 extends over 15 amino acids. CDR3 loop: CASSYNVLRTDTQYF. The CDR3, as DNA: TGTGCCAGCAGTTACAACGTCCTACGCACAGATACGCAGTACTTT.

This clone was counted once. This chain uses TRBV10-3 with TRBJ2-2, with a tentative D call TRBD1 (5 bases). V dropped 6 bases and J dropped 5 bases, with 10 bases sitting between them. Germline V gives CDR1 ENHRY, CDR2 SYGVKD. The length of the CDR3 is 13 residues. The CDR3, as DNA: TGTGCCATCAGCCCGACAGATACCGGGGAGCTGTTTTTT. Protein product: CAISPTDTGELFF.

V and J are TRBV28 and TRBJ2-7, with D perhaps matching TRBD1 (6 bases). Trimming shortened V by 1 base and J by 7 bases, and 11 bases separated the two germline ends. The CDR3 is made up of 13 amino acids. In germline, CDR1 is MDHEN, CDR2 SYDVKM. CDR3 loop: CASSLLGAREQYF. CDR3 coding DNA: TGTGCCAGCAGTTTATTGGGGGCGAGAGAGCAGTACTTC.